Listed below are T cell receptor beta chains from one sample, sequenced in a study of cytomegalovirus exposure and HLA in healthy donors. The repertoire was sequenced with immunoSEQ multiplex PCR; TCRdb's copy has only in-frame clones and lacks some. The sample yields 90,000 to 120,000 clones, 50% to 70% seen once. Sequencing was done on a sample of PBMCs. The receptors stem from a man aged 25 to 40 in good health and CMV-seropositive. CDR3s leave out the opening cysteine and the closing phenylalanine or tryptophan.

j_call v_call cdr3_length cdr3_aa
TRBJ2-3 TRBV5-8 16 ASSGGSPSGGNTDTQY
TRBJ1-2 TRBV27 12 ASSPSGGSYGYT
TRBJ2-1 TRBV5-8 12 ASSFLLWDNEQF
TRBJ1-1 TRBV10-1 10 ASSKGDTEAF
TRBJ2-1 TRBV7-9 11 ATRDTTYNEQF
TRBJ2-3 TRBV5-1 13 ASNSGARSTDTQY
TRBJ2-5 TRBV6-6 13 ASSYSPREKETQY
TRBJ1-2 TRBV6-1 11 ATRGRGFYGYT
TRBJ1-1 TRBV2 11 ASAQGPYTEAF
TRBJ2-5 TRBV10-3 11 AISDGLRETQY
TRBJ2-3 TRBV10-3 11 AISGQSTDTQY
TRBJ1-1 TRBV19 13 ASSIRSRVTTEAF
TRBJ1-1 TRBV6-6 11 ASSYSQGPEAF
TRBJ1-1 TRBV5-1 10 ASSQQGTEAF
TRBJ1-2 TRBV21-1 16 ASSKGRGRTRDDYGYT